This T cell receptor (beta chain) was documented in a study of T cells in Graves' hyperthyroidism and ophthalmopathy. Looking at the study overall: It was at initial diagnosis, before any treatment, that peripheral blood was collected.

Germline V gene sequence: CDR1 KGHDR, CDR2 SFDVKD. The CDR3 spans 13 residues. The V end was cut by 1 base, the J end by 8 bases, with 10 bases between. Patients with uncontrolled infections, other autoimmune diseases, pregnancy or lactation were excluded. Amplification targeted TCR beta CDR3 regions from RNA transcripts. TCR CDR3 regions were first amplified by RT-PCR with HTBI primers. In TCRdb, the multiplex PCR reads were re-called with MiXCR into one record per CDR3 protein. The sample records over 250,000 distinct CDR3 sequences, approximately 26% being singletons. Sequencing was done on a sample of blood. The rearrangement links TRBV24-1 to TRBJ1-1, with D uncertain. This TCR derives from a man aged 40-50 years with Graves' hyperthyroidism that later progressed to Graves' ophthalmopathy. The DNA of the CDR3 is TGTGCCACCAGTGATTTACCCGACGGAGAAGCTTTCTTT. It translates to CATSDLPDGEAFF.